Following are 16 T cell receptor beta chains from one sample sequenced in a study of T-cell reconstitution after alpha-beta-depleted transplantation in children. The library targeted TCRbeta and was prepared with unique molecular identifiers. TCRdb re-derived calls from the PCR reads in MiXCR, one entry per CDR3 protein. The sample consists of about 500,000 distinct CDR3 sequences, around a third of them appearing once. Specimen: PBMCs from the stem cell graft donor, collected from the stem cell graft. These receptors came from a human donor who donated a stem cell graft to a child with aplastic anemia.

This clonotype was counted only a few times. The CDR3 DNA reads as TGCGCCAGCAGGGAAGGACAGGGCCCTTCCTACGAGCAGTACGTC. Amino acid sequence: CASREGQGPSYEQYV. This chain links TRBV10-2 with TRBJ2-7, with TRBD1 matching over 8 bases. This CDR3 spans 15 amino acids. V was pared by 6 bases and J by 1 base, with 8 bases of the junction left unmatched. CDR1 WSHSY and CDR2 SAAADI come from the germline V gene.

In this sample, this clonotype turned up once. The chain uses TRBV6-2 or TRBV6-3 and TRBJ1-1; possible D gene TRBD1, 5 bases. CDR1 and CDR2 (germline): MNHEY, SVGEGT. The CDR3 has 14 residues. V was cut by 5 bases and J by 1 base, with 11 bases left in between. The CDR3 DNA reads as TGTGCCAGCAGTACCAGGGCCCCGAACACTGAAGCTTTCTTT. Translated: CASSTRAPNTEAFF.

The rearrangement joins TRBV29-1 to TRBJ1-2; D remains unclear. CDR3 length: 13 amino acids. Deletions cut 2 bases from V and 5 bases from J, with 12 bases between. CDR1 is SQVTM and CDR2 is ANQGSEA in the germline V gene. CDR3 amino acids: CSVERTSSYGYTF. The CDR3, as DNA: TGCAGCGTTGAAAGGACTTCTTCTTATGGCTACACCTTC.

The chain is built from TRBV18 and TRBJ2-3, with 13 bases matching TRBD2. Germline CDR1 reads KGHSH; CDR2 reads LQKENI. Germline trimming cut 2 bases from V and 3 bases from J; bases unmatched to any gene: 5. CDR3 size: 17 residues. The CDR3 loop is CASSPGLAGAQTDTQYF. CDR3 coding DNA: TGTGCCAGCTCACCAGGACTAGCGGGAGCGCAAACAGATACGCAGTATTTT.

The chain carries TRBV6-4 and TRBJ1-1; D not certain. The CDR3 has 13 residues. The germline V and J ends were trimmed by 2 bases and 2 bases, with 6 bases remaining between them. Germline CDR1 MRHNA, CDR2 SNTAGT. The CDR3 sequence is CASSDRFNTEAFF. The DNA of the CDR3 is TGTGCCAGCAGTGACAGGTTCAACACTGAAGCTTTCTTT.

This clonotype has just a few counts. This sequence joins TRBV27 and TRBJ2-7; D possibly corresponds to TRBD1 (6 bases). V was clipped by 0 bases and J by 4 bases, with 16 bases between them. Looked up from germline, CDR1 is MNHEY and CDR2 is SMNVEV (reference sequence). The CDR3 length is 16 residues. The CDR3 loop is CASSLSPLQGAYEQYV. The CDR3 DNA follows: TGTGCCAGCAGTTTATCGCCCCTACAGGGTGCTTACGAGCAGTACGTC.

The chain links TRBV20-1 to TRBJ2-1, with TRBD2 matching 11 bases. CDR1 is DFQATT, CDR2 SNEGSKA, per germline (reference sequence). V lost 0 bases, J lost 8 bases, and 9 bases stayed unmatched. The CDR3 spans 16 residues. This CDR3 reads CSARDRLLAGADEQFF. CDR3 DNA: TGCAGTGCTAGAGATCGATTACTAGCGGGAGCGGATGAGCAGTTCTTC.

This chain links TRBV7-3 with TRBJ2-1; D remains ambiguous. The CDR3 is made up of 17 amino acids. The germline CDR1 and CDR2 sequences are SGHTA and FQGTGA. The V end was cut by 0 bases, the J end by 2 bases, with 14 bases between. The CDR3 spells CASSLTGVKGTYNEQFF. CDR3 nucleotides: TGTGCCAGCAGCTTAACGGGCGTTAAAGGTACCTACAATGAGCAGTTCTTC.

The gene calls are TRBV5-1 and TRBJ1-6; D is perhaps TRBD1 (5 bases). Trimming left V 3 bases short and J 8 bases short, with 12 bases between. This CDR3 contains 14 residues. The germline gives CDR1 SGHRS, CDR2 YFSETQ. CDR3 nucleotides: TGCGCCAGCAGCTCGGGACTCATGGATTCACCCCTCCACTTT. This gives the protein CASSSGLMDSPLHF.

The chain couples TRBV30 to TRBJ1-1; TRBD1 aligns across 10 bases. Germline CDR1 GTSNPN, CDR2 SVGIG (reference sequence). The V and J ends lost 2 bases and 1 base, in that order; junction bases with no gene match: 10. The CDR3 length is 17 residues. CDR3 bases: TGTGCCTGGAGTCACCCGCGACAGGGGGCCAGGAACACTGAAGCTTTCTTT. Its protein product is CAWSHPRQGARNTEAFF.

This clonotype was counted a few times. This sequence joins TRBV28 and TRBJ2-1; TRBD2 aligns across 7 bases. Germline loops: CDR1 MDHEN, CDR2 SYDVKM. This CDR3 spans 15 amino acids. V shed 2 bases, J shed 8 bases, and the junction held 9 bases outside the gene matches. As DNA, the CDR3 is TGTGCCAGCAGTTTACCATCGGGACTAAACCATGAGCAGTTCTTC. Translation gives CASSLPSGLNHEQFF. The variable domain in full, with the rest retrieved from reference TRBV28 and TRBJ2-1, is DVKVTQSSRYLVKRTGEKVFLECVQDMDHENMFWYRQDPGLGLRLIYFSYDVKMKEKGDIPEGYSVSREKKERFSLILESASTNQTSMYLCASSLPSGLNHEQFFGPGTRLTVL.

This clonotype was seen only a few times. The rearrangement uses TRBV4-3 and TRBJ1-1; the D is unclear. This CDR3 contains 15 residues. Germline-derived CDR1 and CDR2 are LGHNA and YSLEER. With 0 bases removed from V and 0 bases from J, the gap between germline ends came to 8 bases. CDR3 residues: CASSQEPEMNTEAFF. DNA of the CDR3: TGCGCCAGCAGCCAAGAGCCCGAAATGAACACTGAAGCTTTCTTT.

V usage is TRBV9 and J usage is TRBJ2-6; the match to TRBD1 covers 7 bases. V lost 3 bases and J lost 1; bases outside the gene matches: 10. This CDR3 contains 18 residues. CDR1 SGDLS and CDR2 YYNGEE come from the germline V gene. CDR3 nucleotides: TGTGCCAGCAGCGACCCCGGGACAGTATTTTCTGGGGCCAACGTCCTGACTTTC. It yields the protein CASSDPGTVFSGANVLTF.

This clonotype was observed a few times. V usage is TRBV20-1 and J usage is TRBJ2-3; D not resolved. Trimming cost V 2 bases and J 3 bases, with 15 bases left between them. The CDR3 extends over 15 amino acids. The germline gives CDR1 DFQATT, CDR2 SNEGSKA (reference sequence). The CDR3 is CSARPGRSYTDTQYF. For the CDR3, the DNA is TGCAGTGCTAGACCTGGCAGGTCTTATACAGATACGCAGTATTTT.

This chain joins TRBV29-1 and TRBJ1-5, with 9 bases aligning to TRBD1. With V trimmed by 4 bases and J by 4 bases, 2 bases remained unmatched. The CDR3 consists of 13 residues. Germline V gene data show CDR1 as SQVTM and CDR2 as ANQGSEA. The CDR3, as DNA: TGCAGCGTTGGGGACAGGGCAAATCAGCCCCAGCATTTT. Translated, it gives CSVGDRANQPQHF.

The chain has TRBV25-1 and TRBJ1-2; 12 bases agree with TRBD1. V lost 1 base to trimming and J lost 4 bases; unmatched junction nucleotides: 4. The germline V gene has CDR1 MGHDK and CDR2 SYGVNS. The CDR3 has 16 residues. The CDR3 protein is CASSELGQGAGYGYTF. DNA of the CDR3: TGTGCCAGCAGTGAATTGGGACAGGGGGCAGGCTATGGCTACACCTTC.